One sample yielded the 21 T cell receptor beta chains listed below, sequenced in a study of spatial heterogeneity in lung cancer. Stated time point: sample taken at primary tumor resection. Whole RNA, which was extracted from tumor, nontumor lung tissue or frozen PBMC, was sequenced without any cell sorting. In TCRdb, the 5' RACE reads were re-called with MiXCR into one record per CDR3 protein. Seen here are 95,000 or so distinct CDR3 sequences, roughly 9.5% observed once, and the top ten hold 6.9%. Material: PBMCs, obtained at surgery. The receptors derive from a male donor with early-stage non-small cell lung cancer.

The genes are TRBV7-3 and TRBJ2-2; TRBD1 matches at 9 bases. Trimming cost V 5 bases and J 6 bases; bases outside gene matches: 7. The length of the CDR3 is 15 residues. Germline CDR1 is SGHTA and CDR2 is FQGTGA. CDR3 in DNA: TGTGCCAGCAGCCCAACAGGGGGCGAGGCCGGGGAGCTGTTTTTT. Residues: CASSPTGGEAGELFF. The full variable domain, its missing parts supplied by reference TRBV7-3 and TRBJ2-2, is GAGVSQTPSNKVTEKGKYVELRCDPISGHTALYWYRQSLGQGPEFLIYFQGTGAADDSGLPNDRFFAVRPEGSVSTLKIQRTERGDSAVYLCASSPTGGEAGELFFGEGSRLTVL.

This clonotype was seen repeatedly, ten times or more. The chain recombines TRBV12-3 or TRBV12-4 with TRBJ2-7; TRBD1 matches 10 bases. The CDR3 totals 15 residues. V shed 6 bases and J 4 bases; nucleotides not matched to a gene: 9. The CDR3 region is CASSSRDRGLYEQYF. DNA of the CDR3: TGTGCCAGCAGCTCCCGGGACAGGGGATTATACGAGCAGTACTTC.

CDR3 amino acids: CASSPPPGGYQETQYF. CDR3 sequence (DNA): TGTGCCAGCAGCCCCCCGCCGGGGGGGTACCAAGAGACCCAGTACTTC. The V gene is TRBV7-2, the J gene TRBJ2-5; TRBD2 matches at 8 bases. Germline V gene data show CDR1 as SGHTA and CDR2 as FQGNSA. Trimming took 5 bases from V and 0 from J; bases not matched to a gene: 8. This CDR3 spans 16 amino acids.

The CDR3 region has the DNA TGCAGTGCTGTCGACAGGCTTAGATCACCCCTCCACTTT. Translating gives CSAVDRLRSPLHF. The chain is built from TRBV20-1 and TRBJ1-6, with D tentatively TRBD1 (6 bases). Germline assignment: CDR1 DFQATT and CDR2 SNEGSKA (reference sequence). The CDR3 length is 13 residues. The V gene lost 5 bases and the J gene lost 10 bases, with 15 bases spanning the gap.

This clonotype was recorded many times. This chain uses TRBV7-9 with TRBJ2-7; 7 bases map to TRBD1. Germline trimming cut 0 bases from V and 4 bases from J; bases unmatched to any gene: 3. Germline assignment: CDR1 SEHNR and CDR2 FQNEAQ (reference sequence). The CDR3 covers 14 residues. CDR3: CASSLAGGWYEQYF. In DNA form, the CDR3 reads TGTGCCAGCAGCTTAGCAGGGGGCTGGTACGAGCAGTACTTC.

This clonotype occurred a few times. The gene calls are TRBV5-1 and TRBJ2-5; 14 bases agree with TRBD2. Germline-derived CDR1 and CDR2 are SGHRS and YFSETQ. V shed 4 bases, J shed 3 bases, and the junction held 2 bases outside the gene matches. The CDR3 is 15 residues long. CDR3 DNA: TGCGCCAGCAGCCTGACTAGCGGGAGGGAAGAGACCCAGTACTTC. As protein: CASSLTSGREETQYF.

This clonotype came up a few times. The chain couples TRBV7-2 to TRBJ1-3; D is unresolved. Trimming left V 1 base short and J 3 bases short, with 13 bases between. From germline, CDR1 is SGHTA and CDR2 FQGNSA. The length of the CDR3 is 16 residues. The CDR3 spells CASSLVRNLRGNTIYF. The CDR3 DNA follows: TGTGCCAGCAGCTTAGTACGAAATTTGCGTGGAAACACCATATATTTT. The full variable domain, with the rest looked up from reference TRBV7-2 and TRBJ1-3, is GAGVSQSPSNKVTEKGKDVELRCDPISGHTALYWYRQSLGQGLEFLIYFQGNSAPDKSGLPSDRFSAERTGGSVSTLTIQRTQQEDSAVYLCASSLVRNLRGNTIYFGEGSWLTVV.

This clonotype was seen a handful of times. The chain recombines TRBV12-3 or TRBV12-4 with TRBJ1-3, with TRBD1 as a possible D gene (5 bases). CDR3 length: 15 residues. The V gene lost 4 bases and the J gene lost 0 bases, with 10 bases spanning the gap. DNA for the CDR3: TGTGCCAGCAGTTGGGACCTTCGCTCTGGAAACACCATATATTTT. Translation: CASSWDLRSGNTIYF.

The sample holds many counts of this clonotype. The CDR3 protein is CASSLEAGQGGSPLHF. The CDR3, as DNA: TGTGCCAGCAGCTTAGAAGCGGGACAGGGAGGCTCACCCCTCCACTTT. The chain joins TRBV11-2 to TRBJ1-6, with 9 nucleotides matching TRBD1. The V segment lost 0 bases and the J segment 10 bases; nucleotides outside the gene matches: 7. Germline values: CDR1 SGHAT, CDR2 FQNNGV. The CDR3 sequence is 16 residues long.

CDR3 nucleotide sequence: TGTGCCAGCAGCCCACGGACTGGAGGGAGGACAGATACGCAGTATTTT. The encoded protein is CASSPRTGGRTDTQYF. The V gene is TRBV9, the J gene TRBJ2-3; tentative D call: TRBD2 (6 bases). V shed 4 bases and J shed 3 bases, with 18 bases lying between them. Germline V lookup: CDR1 SGDLS, CDR2 YYNGEE. The CDR3 sequence is 16 residues long.

This clonotype came up many times. This rearrangement joins TRBV7-2 to TRBJ2-5; 10 bases align to TRBD2. CDR3 length: 11 amino acids. Germline CDR1 is SGHTA and CDR2 is FQGNSA. The junction had 4 bases not matched to a gene; V was cut back by 5 bases and J by 13 bases. CDR3 coding DNA: TGTGCCAGCAGCCTTAGCGGGGGGACGTACTTC. Translation: CASSLSGGTYF.

The V and J genes are TRBV4-1 and TRBJ2-1, with D hard to call. Germline V gives CDR1 MGHRA, CDR2 YSYEKL. This CDR3 comprises 15 residues. Trimming took 0 bases from V and 2 from J, leaving 8 bases between them. CDR3 region: CASSQDRSAYNEQFF. The CDR3 region has the DNA TGCGCCAGCAGCCAAGATCGTTCTGCCTACAATGAGCAGTTCTTC.

The chain recombines TRBV28 with TRBJ1-5, with a possible D match to TRBD1 (6 bases). Looked up from germline, CDR1 is MDHEN and CDR2 is SYDVKM. This CDR3 comprises 16 residues. V was cut by 6 bases and J by 0 bases, with 15 bases left in between. CDR3 DNA: TGTGCCAGCAGCCGAACAGGGCGGAATAGCAATCAGCCCCAGCATTTT. Protein: CASSRTGRNSNQPQHF.

This clonotype occurred a few times. This chain uses TRBV29-1 with TRBJ2-2; TRBD1 matches 7 bases. The CDR3 consists of 17 residues. Germline V gene sequence: CDR1 SQVTM, CDR2 ANQGSEA. J was trimmed by 4 bases and V by 2 bases; bases with no gene match: 13. The CDR3 reads CSVERRVQGTSTGELFF. Written as DNA, the CDR3 is TGCAGCGTTGAACGTCGGGTACAGGGGACGAGCACCGGGGAGCTGTTTTTT.

In regard to this clonotype: A read error is possible here, since a much larger clone lies one base away. The genes are TRBV7-2 and TRBJ2-7; D is possibly TRBD1 (6 bases). CDR3 length: 14 amino acids. The germline CDR1 and CDR2 sequences are SGHTA and FQGNSA. CDR3 sequence reads: CVSSSPGQSYEQYF. The DNA of the CDR3 is TGTGTCAGCAGCTCCCCGGGACAATCCTACGAGCAGTACTTC.

This clonotype was seen many times. This sequence joins TRBV20-1 and TRBJ2-7; tentatively, D is TRBD1 (5 bases). Trimming stripped 0 bases from V and 3 bases from J, with 15 bases between. Germline V gene data show CDR1 as DFQATT and CDR2 as SNEGSKA (reference sequence). CDR3 length: 15 amino acids. The CDR3 protein is CSARDPTENLYEQYF. The CDR3 region has the DNA TGCAGTGCTAGAGACCCGACAGAGAACCTCTACGAGCAGTACTTC.

This clonotype has only a few counts. The rearrangement links TRBV20-1 to TRBJ2-1, with D hard to call. The V and J ends lost 5 bases and 8 bases respectively, with 16 bases between them. Germline V gene data show CDR1 as DFQATT and CDR2 as SNEGSKA (reference sequence). CDR3 length: 13 amino acids. The CDR3 nucleotides are TGCAGTGCTCCTTCTTCTTGGACGGATGAGCAGTTCTTC. Translating gives CSAPSSWTDEQFF.

Note on this clonotype: With a much larger clone just one base away, this may be a read error. V is TRBV7-6 and J is TRBJ1-5, with 7 bases that match TRBD1. The CDR3 sequence is 12 residues long. The germline V gene encodes CDR1 SGHVS and CDR2 FNYEAQ. Written as DNA, the CDR3 is TGTGCCAGGGGGACAGCGTGGGAGCCCCGGCATTTT. Protein: CARGTAWEPRHF. The full variable domain, completed using reference TRBV7-6 and TRBJ1-5, is GAGVSQSPRYKVTKRGQDVALRCDPISGHVSLYWYRQALGQGPEFLTYFNYEAQQDKSGLPNDRFSAERPEGSISTLTIQRTEQRDSAMYRCARGTAWEPRHFGDGTRLSIL.

This clonotype was seen ten or more times. The chain recombines TRBV20-1 with TRBJ1-1, with D possibly TRBD1 on 6 matching bases. This CDR3 contains 11 residues. Germline V lookup: CDR1 DFQATT, CDR2 SNEGSKA (reference sequence). Trimming stripped 8 bases from V and 6 bases from J, with 13 bases between. In DNA form, the CDR3 reads TGCAGTTCCCTAGGGGGACCTGAAGCTTTCTTT. Translated: CSSLGGPEAFF.

This clonotype has ten or more counts. This rearrangement joins TRBV28 to TRBJ2-3; D possibly corresponds to TRBD1 (6 bases). CDR1 MDHEN and CDR2 SYDVKM come from the germline V gene. V lost 5 bases and J lost 0, with 9 bases in between. The CDR3 runs 14 residues. The CDR3 DNA follows: TGTGCCAGCAGTGACAGGCCTAGCACAGATACGCAGTATTTT. As protein: CASSDRPSTDTQYF.

This clonotype was detected many times. The gene calls are TRBV6-6 and TRBJ2-5; 13 bases match TRBD2. The V gene end was trimmed by 6 bases and the J gene end by 4 bases; junction bases not matched to a gene: 5. Looked up from germline, CDR1 is MNHNY and CDR2 is SVGAGI (reference sequence). The CDR3 is 15 residues long. CDR3 bases: TGTGCCAGCAGCAAGGGACTAGCGGGAACAGAGACCCAGTACTTC. It yields the protein CASSKGLAGTETQYF.